A selection of T cell receptor beta chains follows, all from one sample in a study of shared clonotypes between healthy human individuals. This table comes from immunoSEQ multiplex PCR, and its TCRdb copy is limited to in-frame clones, with some not included. This table holds 2 million to 2.5 million clones, 85% to 95% found once. The sample consisted of naive CD4+ T cells from PBMCs. The receptor source for this set is a man aged 18 to 30 in good health. Some clones in this sample may be carry-over from other donors' samples. CDR3s include the opening cysteine and the closing phenylalanine or tryptophan. Fields, in order: D gene, V gene, J gene, CDR3 length, clone size, CDR3 DNA, CDR3 protein. A D gene is named only where the DNA matches it firmly. Where a row states a size, it is once, few, many or the class of an expanded clone; other rows omit it.

d_call: TRBD2; v_call: TRBV29-1; j_call: TRBJ2-3; cdr3_length: 15; clone_size: -; cdr3_nt: TGCAGCGTTAAAGGGACTAGCGGTTACACAGATACGCAGTATTTT; cdr3_aa: CSVKGTSGYTDTQYF
d_call: -; v_call: TRBV15; j_call: TRBJ2-5; cdr3_length: 15; clone_size: -; cdr3_nt: TGTGCCACCAGCAGAGAACGAAATCGGGCTGAGACCCAGTACTTC; cdr3_aa: CATSRERNRAETQYF
d_call: -; v_call: TRBV9; j_call: TRBJ2-2; cdr3_length: 14; clone_size: -; cdr3_nt: TGTGCCAGCAGCGCCCAGGGGTGGGCCGGGGAGCTGTTTTTT; cdr3_aa: CASSAQGWAGELFF
d_call: TRBD1; v_call: TRBV2; j_call: TRBJ2-5; cdr3_length: 13; clone_size: -; cdr3_nt: TGTGCCAGCCTACAGGGGACACAAGAGACCCAGTACTTC; cdr3_aa: CASLQGTQETQYF
d_call: -; v_call: TRBV27; j_call: TRBJ1-1; cdr3_length: 14; clone_size: -; cdr3_nt: TGTGCCAGCAGTCTAATACAGGGGAACACTGAAGCTTTCTTT; cdr3_aa: CASSLIQGNTEAFF
d_call: -; v_call: TRBV5-1; j_call: TRBJ2-7; cdr3_length: 14; clone_size: -; cdr3_nt: TGCGCCAGCAGCTTGCAGGGAGCAACCTACGAGCAGTACTTC; cdr3_aa: CASSLQGATYEQYF
d_call: -; v_call: TRBV5-1; j_call: TRBJ2-2; cdr3_length: 16; clone_size: -; cdr3_nt: TGCGCCAGCAGCTTCCTTCTAGCAGCGAACACCGGGGAGCTGTTTTTT; cdr3_aa: CASSFLLAANTGELFF
d_call: -; v_call: TRBV6-5; j_call: TRBJ2-7; cdr3_length: 15; clone_size: -; cdr3_nt: TGTGCCAGCAGTTTGGGACTCTATGGGGTGGGTGAGCAGTACTTC; cdr3_aa: CASSLGLYGVGEQYF
d_call: -; v_call: TRBV4-2; j_call: TRBJ2-2; cdr3_length: 15; clone_size: -; cdr3_nt: TGTGCCAGCAGCCAAGATCCTTCGAACACCGGGGAGCTGTTTTTT; cdr3_aa: CASSQDPSNTGELFF
d_call: -; v_call: TRBV28; j_call: TRBJ2-5; cdr3_length: 16; clone_size: -; cdr3_nt: TGTGCCAGCAGTTTAAGCTTCTCGGGCTTACAAGAGACCCAGTACTTC; cdr3_aa: CASSLSFSGLQETQYF
d_call: TRBD1; v_call: TRBV29-1; j_call: TRBJ2-7; cdr3_length: 14; clone_size: -; cdr3_nt: TGCAGCGTTGAAGGGACAGGGGGCTTCTACGAGCAGTACTTC; cdr3_aa: CSVEGTGGFYEQYF
d_call: -; v_call: TRBV6-1; j_call: TRBJ2-7; cdr3_length: 14; clone_size: -; cdr3_nt: TGTGCCAGCAGTGAAGGGGCGGACTGGTACGAGCAGTACTTC; cdr3_aa: CASSEGADWYEQYF
d_call: TRBD2; v_call: TRBV15; j_call: TRBJ2-1; cdr3_length: 17; clone_size: -; cdr3_nt: TGTGCCACCAGCAGAGATATCAGCGGGAGCCGCCGCAATGAGCAGTTCTTC; cdr3_aa: CATSRDISGSRRNEQFF
d_call: -; v_call: TRBV5-4; j_call: TRBJ1-1; cdr3_length: 15; clone_size: -; cdr3_nt: TGTGCCAGCAGCTTGGCACAGGGCGGGAACACTGAAGCTTTCTTT; cdr3_aa: CASSLAQGGNTEAFF
d_call: -; v_call: TRBV28; j_call: TRBJ1-2; cdr3_length: 12; clone_size: -; cdr3_nt: TGTGCCAGCAGCCTCCCCCCGGGGGGCTACACCTTC; cdr3_aa: CASSLPPGGYTF
d_call: -; v_call: TRBV6-5; j_call: TRBJ2-7; cdr3_length: 14; clone_size: once; cdr3_nt: TGTGCCAGCAGCCAACAGCCGGGCCCCTACGAGCAGTACTTC; cdr3_aa: CASSQQPGPYEQYF
d_call: -; v_call: TRBV15; j_call: TRBJ2-2; cdr3_length: 14; clone_size: -; cdr3_nt: TGTGCCACCAGCAGAGACAAGAACACCGGGGAGCTGTTTTTT; cdr3_aa: CATSRDKNTGELFF
d_call: TRBD2; v_call: TRBV19; j_call: TRBJ2-1; cdr3_length: 15; clone_size: -; cdr3_nt: TGTGCCAGTAGTTATGGCGGGAGGCCCTACAATGAGCAGTTCTTC; cdr3_aa: CASSYGGRPYNEQFF
d_call: TRBD2; v_call: TRBV5-1; j_call: TRBJ2-7; cdr3_length: 15; clone_size: -; cdr3_nt: TGCGCCAGCAGCCCCGGACTAGCGGAGGGATACGAGCAGTACTTC; cdr3_aa: CASSPGLAEGYEQYF